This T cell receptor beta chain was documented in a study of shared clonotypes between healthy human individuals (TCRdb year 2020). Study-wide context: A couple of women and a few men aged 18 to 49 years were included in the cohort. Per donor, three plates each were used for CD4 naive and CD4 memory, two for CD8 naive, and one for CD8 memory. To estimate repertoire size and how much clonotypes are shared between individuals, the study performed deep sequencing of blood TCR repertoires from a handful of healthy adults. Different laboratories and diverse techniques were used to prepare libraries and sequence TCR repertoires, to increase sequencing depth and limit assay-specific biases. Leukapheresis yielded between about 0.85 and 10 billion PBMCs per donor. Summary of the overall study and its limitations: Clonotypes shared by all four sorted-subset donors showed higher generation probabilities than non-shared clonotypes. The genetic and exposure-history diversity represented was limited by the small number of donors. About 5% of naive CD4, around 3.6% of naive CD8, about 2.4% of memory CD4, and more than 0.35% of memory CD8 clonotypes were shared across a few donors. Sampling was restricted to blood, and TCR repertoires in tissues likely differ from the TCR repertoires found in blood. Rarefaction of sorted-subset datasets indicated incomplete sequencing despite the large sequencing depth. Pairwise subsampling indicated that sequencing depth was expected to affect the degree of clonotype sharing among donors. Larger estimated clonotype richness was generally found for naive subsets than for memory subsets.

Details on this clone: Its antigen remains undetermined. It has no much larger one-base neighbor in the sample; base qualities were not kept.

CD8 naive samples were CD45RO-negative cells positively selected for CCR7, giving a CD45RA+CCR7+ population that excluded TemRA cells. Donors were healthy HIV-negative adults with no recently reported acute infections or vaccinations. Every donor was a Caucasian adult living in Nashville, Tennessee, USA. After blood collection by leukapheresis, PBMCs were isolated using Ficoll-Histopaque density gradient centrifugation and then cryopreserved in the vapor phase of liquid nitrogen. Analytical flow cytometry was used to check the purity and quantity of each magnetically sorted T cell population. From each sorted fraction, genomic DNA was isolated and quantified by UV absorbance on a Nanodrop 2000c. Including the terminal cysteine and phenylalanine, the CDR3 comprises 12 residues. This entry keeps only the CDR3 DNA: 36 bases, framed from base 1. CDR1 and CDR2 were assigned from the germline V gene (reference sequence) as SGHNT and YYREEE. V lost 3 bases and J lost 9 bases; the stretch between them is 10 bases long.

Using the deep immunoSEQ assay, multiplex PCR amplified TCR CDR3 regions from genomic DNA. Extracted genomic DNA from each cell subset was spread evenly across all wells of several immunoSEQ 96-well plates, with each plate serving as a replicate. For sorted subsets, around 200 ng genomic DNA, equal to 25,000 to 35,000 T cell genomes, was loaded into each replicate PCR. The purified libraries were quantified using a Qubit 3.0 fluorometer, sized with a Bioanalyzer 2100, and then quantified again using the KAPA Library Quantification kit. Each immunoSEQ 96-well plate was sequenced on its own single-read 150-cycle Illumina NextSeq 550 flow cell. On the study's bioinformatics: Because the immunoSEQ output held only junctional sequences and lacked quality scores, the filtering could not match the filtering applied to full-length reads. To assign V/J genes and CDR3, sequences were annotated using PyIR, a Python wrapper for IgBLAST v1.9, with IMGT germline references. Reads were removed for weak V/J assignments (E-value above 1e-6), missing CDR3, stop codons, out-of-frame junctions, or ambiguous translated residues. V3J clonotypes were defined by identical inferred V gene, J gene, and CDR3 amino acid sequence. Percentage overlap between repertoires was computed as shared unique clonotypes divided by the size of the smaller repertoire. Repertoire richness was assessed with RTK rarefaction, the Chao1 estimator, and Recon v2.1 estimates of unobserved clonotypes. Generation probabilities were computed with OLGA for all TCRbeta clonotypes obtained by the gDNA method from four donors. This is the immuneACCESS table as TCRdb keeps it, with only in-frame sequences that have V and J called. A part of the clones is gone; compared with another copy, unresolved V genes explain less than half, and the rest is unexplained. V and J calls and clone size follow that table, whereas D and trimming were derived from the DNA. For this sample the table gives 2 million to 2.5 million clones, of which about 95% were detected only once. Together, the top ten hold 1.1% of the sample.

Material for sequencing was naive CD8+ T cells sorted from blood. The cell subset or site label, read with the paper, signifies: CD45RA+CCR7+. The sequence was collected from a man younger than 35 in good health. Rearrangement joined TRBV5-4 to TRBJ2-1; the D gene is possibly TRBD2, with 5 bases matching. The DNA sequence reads TGTGCCAGCAGCTGGCCCGCGGGTGAGCAGTTCTTC. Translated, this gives CASSWPAGEQFF.